The 2 T cell receptor beta chains listed next were all sequenced from one sample in a study of cytomegalovirus exposure and HLA in healthy donors. The primer mix had 60 Vbeta and 13 Jbeta primers. Sequencing used immunoSEQ multiplex PCR; TCRdb keeps in-frame clones, though not all of them. Of roughly 120,000 clones listed, around four fifths are singletons. Sample: PBMCs. The receptors shown here come from a woman aged 35 to 49 in good health and CMV-seronegative.

V gene TRBV5-4 combines with J gene TRBJ2-5; 7 bases are shared with TRBD2. The germline CDR1 and CDR2 sequences are SGHNT and YYREEE (reference sequence). The CDR3 contains 15 residues. V dropped 0 bases and J dropped 4; count of bases not matched to a gene: 6. The CDR3 here is CASSLEGGRGETQYF. CDR3 DNA: TGTGCCAGCAGCTTGGAGGGCGGGAGAGGAGAGACCCAGTACTTC.

The V call is TRBV7-6, the J call TRBJ1-5, with TRBD1 identical over 7 bases. After removal of 5 bases from V and 3 bases from J, the junction contained 4 bases not matched to a gene. The germline V gene encodes CDR1 SGHVS and CDR2 FNYEAQ. This CDR3 spans 14 amino acids. DNA of the CDR3: TGTGCCAGCAGCAGGACAGGTGACAATCAGCCCCAGCATTTT. The encoded protein is CASSRTGDNQPQHF.